This record looks at one T cell receptor (beta chain) sequence and its context. Germline values: CDR1 SQVTM, CDR2 ANQGSEA. The CDR3 has 15 residues. Trimming removed 4 bases from V and 0 bases from J, with 13 bases in between. Data came from immunoSEQ multiplex PCR; TCRdb stores just in-frame clones and leaves some out. This sample carries around 130,000 clones, 93% of them seen once, and the ten largest clones take 0.75% to 0.95%. The sample originates from a study of T cell responses to AZD1222 COVID-19 vaccine. The sample was peripheral blood, taken on day 0 of AZD1222 vaccination. The source of this sequence is an adult in good health. The gene calls are TRBV29-1 and TRBJ2-1; D not resolved. CDR3 coding DNA: TGCAGCGTTGTATGGCGGCCCCACTCCTACAATGAGCAGTTCTTC. This encodes CSVVWRPHSYNEQFF.